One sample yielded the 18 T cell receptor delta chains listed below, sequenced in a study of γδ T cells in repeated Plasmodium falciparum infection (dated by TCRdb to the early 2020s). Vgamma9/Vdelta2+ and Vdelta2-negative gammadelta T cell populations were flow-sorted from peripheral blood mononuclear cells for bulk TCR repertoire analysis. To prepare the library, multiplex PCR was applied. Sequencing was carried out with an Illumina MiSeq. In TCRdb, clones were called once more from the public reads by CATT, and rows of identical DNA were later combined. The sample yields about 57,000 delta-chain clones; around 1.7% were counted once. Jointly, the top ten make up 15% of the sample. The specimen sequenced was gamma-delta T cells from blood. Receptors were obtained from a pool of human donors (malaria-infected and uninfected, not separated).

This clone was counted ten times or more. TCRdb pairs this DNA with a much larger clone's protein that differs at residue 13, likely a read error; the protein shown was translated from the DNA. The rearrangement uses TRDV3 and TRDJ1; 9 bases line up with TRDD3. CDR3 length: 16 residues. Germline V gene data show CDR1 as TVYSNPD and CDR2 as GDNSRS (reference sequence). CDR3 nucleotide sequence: TGTGCCCCCTTATCCACCGGGGATACGTACACCGATAGACTCATCTTT. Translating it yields CAPLSTGDTYTDRLIF.

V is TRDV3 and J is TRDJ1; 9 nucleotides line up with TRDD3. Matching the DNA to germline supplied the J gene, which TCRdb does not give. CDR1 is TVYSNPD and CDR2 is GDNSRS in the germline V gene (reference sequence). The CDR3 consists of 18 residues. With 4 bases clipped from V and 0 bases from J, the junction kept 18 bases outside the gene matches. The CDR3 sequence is CACVLSVYWGTHTDKLIF. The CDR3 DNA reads TGTGCCTGCGTCCTAAGCGTATACTGGGGGACTCACACCGATAAACTCATCTTT.

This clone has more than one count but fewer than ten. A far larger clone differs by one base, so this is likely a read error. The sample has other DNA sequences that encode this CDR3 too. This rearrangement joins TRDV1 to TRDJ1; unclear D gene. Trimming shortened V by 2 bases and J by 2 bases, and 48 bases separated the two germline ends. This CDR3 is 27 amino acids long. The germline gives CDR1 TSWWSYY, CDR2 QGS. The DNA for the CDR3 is TGTGCTCTTGGGGAAATATCGATCTTCTTCGTTCGTGGTCAGACCTGGTCCGGTTCGAGACATACCGATAAACTCATCTTT. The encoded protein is CALGEISIFFVRGQTWSGSRHTDKLIF.

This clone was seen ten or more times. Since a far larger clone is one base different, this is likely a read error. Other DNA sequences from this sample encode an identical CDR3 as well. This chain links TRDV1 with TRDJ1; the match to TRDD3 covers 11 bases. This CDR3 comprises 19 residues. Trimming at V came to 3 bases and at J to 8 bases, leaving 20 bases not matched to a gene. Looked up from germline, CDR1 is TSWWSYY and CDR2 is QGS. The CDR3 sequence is CALGDPWSGTGGYGVKLIF. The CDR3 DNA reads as TGTGCTCTTGGGGATCCGTGGTCGGGTACTGGGGGATATGGCGTAAAACTCATCTTT.

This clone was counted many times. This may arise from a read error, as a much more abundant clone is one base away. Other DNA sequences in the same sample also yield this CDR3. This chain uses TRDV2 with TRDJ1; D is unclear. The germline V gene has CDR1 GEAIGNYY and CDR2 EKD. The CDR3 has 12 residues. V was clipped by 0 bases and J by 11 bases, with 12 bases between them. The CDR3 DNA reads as TGTGCCTGTGACACCCCGGCGGAATGGCTCATCTTT. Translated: CACDTPAEWLIF.

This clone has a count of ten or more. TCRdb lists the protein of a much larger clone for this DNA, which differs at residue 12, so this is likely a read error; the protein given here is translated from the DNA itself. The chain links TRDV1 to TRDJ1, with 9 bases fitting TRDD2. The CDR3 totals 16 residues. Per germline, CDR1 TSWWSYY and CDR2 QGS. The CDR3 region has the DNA TGTGCTCTCCTTCCTACCCCATCCCCTTACACCGGTAAACTCATCTTT. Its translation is CALLPTPSPYTGKLIF.

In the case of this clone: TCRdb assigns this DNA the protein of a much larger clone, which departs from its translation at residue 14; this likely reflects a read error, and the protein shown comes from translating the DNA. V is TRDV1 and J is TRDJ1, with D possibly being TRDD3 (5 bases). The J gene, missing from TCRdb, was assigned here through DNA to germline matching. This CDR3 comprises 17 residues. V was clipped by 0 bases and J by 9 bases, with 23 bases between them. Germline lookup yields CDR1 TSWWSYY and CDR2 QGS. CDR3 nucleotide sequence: TGTGCTCTTGGGGAACTTGAAAGAGCCGGGGAATCACGAGAACTCATCTTT. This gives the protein CALGELERAGESRELIF.

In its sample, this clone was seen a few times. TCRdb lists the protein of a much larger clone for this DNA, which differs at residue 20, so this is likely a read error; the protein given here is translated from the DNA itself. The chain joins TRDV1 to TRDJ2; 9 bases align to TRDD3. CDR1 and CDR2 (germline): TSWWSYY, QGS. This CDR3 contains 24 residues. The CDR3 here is CALGELPHELTNRGIQKLTEQLFF. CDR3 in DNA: TGTGCTCTTGGGGAACTTCCTCATGAACTTACCAACCGGGGGATACAAAAGTTGACAGAACAACTCTTCTTT.

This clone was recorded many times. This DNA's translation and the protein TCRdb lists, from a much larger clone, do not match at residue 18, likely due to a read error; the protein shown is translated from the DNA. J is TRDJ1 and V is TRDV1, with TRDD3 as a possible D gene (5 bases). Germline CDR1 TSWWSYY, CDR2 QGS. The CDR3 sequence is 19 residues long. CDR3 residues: CALGDAIQAGPIPYDKLTF. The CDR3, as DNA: TGTGCTCTTGGGGACGCTATCCAAGCTGGGCCGATTCCGTACGATAAACTCACCTTT.

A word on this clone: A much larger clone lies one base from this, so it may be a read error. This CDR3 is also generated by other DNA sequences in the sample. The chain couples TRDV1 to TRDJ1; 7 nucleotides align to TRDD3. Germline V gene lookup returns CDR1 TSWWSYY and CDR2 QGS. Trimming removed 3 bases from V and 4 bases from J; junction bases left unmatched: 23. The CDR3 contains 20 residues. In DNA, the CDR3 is TGTGCTCTTGGGGACCTCCCTACGTTTCTCTGGGGGCCCCACGGCGATAAACTCATCTTT. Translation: CALGDLPTFLWGPHGDKLIF.

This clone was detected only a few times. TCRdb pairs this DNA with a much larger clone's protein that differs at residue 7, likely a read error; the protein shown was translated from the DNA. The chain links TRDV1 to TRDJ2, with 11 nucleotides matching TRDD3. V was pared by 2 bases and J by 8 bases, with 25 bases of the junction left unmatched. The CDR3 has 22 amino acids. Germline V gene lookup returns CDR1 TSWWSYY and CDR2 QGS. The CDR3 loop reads CALGEILPYWGISARAVAQLFF. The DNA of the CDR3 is TGTGCTCTTGGGGAAATCCTCCCGTACTGGGGGATATCGGCTCGAGCCGTGGCACAACTCTTCTTT.

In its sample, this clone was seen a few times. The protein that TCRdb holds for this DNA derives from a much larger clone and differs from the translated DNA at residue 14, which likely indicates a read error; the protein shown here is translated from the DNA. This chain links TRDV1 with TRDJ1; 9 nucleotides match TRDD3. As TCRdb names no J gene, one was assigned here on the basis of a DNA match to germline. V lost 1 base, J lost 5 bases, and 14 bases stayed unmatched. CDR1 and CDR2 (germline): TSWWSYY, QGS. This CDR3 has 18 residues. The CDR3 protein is CALGERSLPYWGTDKLIF. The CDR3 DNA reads TGTGCTCTTGGGGAACGATCCCTGCCGTACTGGGGGACAGATAAACTCATCTTT.

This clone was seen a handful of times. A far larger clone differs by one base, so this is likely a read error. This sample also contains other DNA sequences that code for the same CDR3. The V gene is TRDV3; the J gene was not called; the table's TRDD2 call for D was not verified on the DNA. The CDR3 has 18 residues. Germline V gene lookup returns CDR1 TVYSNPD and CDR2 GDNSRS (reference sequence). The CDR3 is CAFNAVQFLPWATDKLIF. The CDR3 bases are TGTGCCTTTAACGCGGTCCAATTCCTACCCTGGGCCACCGATAAACTCATCTTC.

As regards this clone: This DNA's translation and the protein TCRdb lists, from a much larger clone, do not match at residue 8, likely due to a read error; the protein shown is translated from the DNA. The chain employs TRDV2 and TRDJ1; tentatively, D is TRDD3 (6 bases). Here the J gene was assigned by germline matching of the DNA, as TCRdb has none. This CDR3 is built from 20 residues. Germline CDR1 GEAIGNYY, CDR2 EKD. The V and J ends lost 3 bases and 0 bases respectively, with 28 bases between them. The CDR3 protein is CACDHPQTWGSSAYTDKLIF. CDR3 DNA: TGTGCCTGTGACCATCCTCAAACCTGGGGATCATCTGCGTACACCGATAAACTCATCTTT.

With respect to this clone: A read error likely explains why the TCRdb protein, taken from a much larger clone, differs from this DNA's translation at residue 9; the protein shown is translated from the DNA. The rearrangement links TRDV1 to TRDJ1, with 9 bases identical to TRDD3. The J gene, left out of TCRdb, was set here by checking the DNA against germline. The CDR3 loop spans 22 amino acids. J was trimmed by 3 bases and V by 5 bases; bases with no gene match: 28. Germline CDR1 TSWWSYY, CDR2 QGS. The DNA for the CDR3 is TGTGCTCTTGGGCCTGGTCCACTCCCTCCTCCGTACTGGGGGACCCAGTCCGATAAACTCATCTTT. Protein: CALGPGPLPPPYWGTQSDKLIF.

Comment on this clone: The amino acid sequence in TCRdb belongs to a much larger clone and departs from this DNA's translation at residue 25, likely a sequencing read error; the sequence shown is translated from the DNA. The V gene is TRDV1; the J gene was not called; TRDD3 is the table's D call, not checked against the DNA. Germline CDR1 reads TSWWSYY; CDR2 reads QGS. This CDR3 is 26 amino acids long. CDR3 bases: TGTGCTCTTGGGGAACTTCTTGGCCTTCCTACAACGGGGGTACTGGGGGTCACCTACCTGACCGATAAACTCACCTTT. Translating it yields CALGELLGLPTTGVLGVTYLTDKLTF.

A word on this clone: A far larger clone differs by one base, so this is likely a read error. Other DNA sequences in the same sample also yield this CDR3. The CDR3 is CALGSRSLMGYGTDKLIF. The DNA of the CDR3 is TGTGCCCTTGGGTCCCGTTCCCTAATGGGATACGGAACCGATAAACTCATCTTT. This chain connects TRDV1 to TRDJ1; 8 bases match TRDD3. Germline V gene lookup returns CDR1 TSWWSYY and CDR2 QGS. CDR3 length: 18 residues.

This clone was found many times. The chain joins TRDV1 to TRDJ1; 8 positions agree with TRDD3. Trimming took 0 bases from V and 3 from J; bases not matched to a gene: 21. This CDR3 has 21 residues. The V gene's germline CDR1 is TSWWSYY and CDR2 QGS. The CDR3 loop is CALGELGRSSILGAAPDKLIF. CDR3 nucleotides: TGTGCTCTTGGGGAACTAGGGCGATCTTCAATACTGGGGGCCGCCCCCGATAAACTCATCTTT.